This record looks at one TCR beta chain sequence and its context. The sample belongs to a study of T cell changes during pregnancy in multiple sclerosis. The CDR3 totals 16 residues. V lost 8 bases and J 0 bases, leaving 14 bases between the germline ends. Germline V gene sequence: CDR1 SSHAT, CDR2 FNYEAQ (reference sequence). Some clones are missing from TCRdb's copy, which holds only in-frame ones; the method was immunoSEQ multiplex PCR. Of roughly 70,000 clones listed, around 90% are singletons. The sequence was collected from a female donor with multiple sclerosis, enrolled in a pregnancy study. The V gene is TRBV7-7, the J gene TRBJ2-6; D is possibly TRBD2 (7 bases). The sample here was peripheral blood, taken in the first trimester of pregnancy. The DNA of the CDR3 is TGTGCCAGCGGGGAGGGGGGATCCTCTGGGGCCAACGTCCTGACTTTC. This codes for CASGEGGSSGANVLTF.